The clone carrying this TCR beta chain was observed at least ten times. The antigen is not known. A second roughly 6 to 11 cycle PCR used barcoded and J-beta primers. Each cDNA molecule, via a template-switch adaptor with 12 random nucleotides, was tagged. TCRdb redid the calling of the 5' RACE reads with MiXCR, one entry per CDR3 protein. The repertoire holds under 800,000 distinct CDR3 sequences, with about 21% as singletons. This record comes from a study of blood T cells in healthy people across ages. A minimum of 6 micrograms of total RNA was extracted per sample. General study points: In older individuals, TCR beta diversity per million T cells was lower, falling roughly linearly with age. It was not known whether donors were CMV positive (a possible confounder of expanded clonotype changes).

The CDR3 covers 18 residues. Germline V gene sequence: CDR1 SGHTA, CDR2 FQGTGA. V lost 1 base and J 0 bases, leaving 13 bases between the germline ends. The sequenced sample was blood. This chain joins TRBV7-3 and TRBJ2-6; D gene ambiguous. The sequence derives from an older man in good health. The DNA for the CDR3 is TGTGCCAGCAGCTTAAGGGCTCCCTTGGACTCTGGGGCCAACGTCCTGACTTTC. This encodes CASSLRAPLDSGANVLTF.